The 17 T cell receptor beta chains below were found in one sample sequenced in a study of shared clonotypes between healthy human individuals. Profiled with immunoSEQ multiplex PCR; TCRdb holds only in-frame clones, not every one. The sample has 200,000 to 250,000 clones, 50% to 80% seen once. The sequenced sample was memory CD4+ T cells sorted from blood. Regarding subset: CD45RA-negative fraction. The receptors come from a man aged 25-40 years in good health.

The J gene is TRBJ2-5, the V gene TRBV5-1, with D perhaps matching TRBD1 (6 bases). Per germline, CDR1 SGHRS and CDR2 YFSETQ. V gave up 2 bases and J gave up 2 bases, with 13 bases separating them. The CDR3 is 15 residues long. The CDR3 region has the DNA TGCGCCAGCAGCTTCCAGGGGTCGGGACAAGAGACCCAGTACTTC. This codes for CASSFQGSGQETQYF.

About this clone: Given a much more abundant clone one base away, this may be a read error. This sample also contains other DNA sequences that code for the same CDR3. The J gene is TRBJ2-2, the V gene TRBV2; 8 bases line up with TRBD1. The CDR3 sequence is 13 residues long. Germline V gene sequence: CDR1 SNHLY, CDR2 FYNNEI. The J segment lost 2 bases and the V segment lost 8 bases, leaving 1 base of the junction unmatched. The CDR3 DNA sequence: TGTGCCAGCGGACAGGGAAACACCGGGGAGCTGTTTTTT. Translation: CASGQGNTGELFF.

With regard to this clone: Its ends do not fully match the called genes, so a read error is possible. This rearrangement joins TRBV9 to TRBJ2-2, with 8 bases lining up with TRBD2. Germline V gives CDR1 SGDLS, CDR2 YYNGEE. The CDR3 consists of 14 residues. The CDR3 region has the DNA TGTGCCAGCAGCCTTAGCGGGAACGCCGGGGAGCTGTTTTTT. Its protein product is CASSLSGNAGELFF.

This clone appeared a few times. CDR3 sequence: CASSLAGTGYFGANVLTF. Here the CDR3 DNA reads TGTGCCAGCAGCTTGGCAGGGACAGGGTACTTCGGGGCCAACGTCCTGACTTTC. The chain recombines TRBV5-4 with TRBJ2-6; 9 bases map to TRBD1. Germline V gene sequence: CDR1 SGHNT, CDR2 YYREEE (reference sequence). This CDR3 region has 18 residues. V lost 0 bases and J lost 4; bases outside the gene matches: 8.

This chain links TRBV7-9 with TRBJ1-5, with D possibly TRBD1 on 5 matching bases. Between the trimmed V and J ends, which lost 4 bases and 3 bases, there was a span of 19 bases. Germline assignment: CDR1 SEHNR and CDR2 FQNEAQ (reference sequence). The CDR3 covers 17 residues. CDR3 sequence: CASSCAGGGVNNQPQHF. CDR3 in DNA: TGTGCCAGCAGCTGCGCGGGTGGAGGGGTCAACAATCAGCCCCAGCATTTT.

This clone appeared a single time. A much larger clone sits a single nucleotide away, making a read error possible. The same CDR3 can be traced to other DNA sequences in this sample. In DNA, the CDR3 is TGTGCCTCCGCTCCAGCCGCCCGTGGCACTGAAGCTTTCTTT. It encodes CASAPAARGTEAFF. V gene TRBV6-5 combines with J gene TRBJ1-1; D is ambiguous. The CDR3 is made up of 14 amino acids. V was pared by 11 bases and J by 4 bases, with 20 bases between. Germline-derived CDR1 and CDR2 are MNHEY and SVGAGI.

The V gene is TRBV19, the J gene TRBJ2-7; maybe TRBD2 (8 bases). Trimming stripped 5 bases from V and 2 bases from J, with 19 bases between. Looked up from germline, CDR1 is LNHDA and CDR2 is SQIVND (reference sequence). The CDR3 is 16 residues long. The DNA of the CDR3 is TGTGCCAGTAGTGCCCGAGTTAGCGGGACAGCCTACGAGCAGTACTTC. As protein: CASSARVSGTAYEQYF. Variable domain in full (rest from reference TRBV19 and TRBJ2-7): DGGITQSPKYLFRKEGQNVTLSCEQNLNHDAMYWYRQDPGQGLRLIYYSQIVNDFQKGDIAEGYSVSREKKESFPLTVTSAQKNPTAFYLCASSARVSGTAYEQYFGPGTRLTVT.

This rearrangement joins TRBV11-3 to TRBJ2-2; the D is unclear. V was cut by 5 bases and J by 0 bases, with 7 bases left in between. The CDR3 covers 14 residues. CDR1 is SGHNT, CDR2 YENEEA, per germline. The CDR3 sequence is CASSRGSNTGELFF. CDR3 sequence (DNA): TGTGCCAGCAGCCGAGGTTCGAACACCGGGGAGCTGTTTTTT.

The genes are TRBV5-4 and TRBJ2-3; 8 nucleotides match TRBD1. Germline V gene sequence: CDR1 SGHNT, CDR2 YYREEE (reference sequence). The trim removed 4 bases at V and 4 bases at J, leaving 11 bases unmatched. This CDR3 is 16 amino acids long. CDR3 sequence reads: CASSPGRPQGADTQYF. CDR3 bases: TGTGCCAGCAGCCCGGGACGGCCACAGGGGGCAGATACGCAGTATTTT.

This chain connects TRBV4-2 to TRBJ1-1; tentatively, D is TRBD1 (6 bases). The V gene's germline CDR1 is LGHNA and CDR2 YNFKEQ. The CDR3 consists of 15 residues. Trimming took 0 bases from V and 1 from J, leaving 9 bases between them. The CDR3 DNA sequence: TGTGCCAGCAGCCAAGATCAGGGGACGAACACTGAAGCTTTCTTT. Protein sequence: CASSQDQGTNTEAFF.

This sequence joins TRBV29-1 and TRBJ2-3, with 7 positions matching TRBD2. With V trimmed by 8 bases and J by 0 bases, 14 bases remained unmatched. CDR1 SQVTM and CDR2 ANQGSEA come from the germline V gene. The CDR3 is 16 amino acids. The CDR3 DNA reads TGCAGCCTTGGTGGGCGCGGGGGAGCTAGCACAGATACGCAGTATTTT. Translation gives CSLGGRGGASTDTQYF.

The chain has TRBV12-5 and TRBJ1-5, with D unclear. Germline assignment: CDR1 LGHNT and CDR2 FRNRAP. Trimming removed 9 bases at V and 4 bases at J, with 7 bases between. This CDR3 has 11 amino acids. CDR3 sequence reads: CARQENQPQHF. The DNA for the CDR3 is TGTGCTAGACAAGAAAATCAGCCCCAGCATTTT.

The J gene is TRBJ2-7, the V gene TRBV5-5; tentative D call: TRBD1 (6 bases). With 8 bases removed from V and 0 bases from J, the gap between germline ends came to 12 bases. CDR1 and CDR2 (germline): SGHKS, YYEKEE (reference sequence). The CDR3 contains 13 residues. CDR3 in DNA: TGTGCCAGTCGGACAGCCCCCTCCTACGAGCAGTACTTC. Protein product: CASRTAPSYEQYF.

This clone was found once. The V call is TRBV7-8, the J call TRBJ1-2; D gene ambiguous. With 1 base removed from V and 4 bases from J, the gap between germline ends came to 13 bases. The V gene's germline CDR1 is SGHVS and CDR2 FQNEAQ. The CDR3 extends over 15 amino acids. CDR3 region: CASSLEAIGSYGYTF. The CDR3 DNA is TGTGCCAGCAGCTTAGAAGCTATCGGGAGCTATGGCTACACCTTC. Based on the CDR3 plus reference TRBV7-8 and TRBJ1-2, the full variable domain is GAGVSQSPRYKVAKRGQDVALRCDPISGHVSLFWYQQALGQGPEFLTYFQNEAQLDKSGLPSDRFFAERPEGSVSTLKIQRTQQEDSAVYLCASSLEAIGSYGYTFGSGTRLTVV.

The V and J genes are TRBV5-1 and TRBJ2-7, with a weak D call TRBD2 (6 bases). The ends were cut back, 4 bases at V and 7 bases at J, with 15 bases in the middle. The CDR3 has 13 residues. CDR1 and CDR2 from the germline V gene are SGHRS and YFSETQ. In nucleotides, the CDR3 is TGCGCCAGCAGCCCCCGTGAGGGGAGGGAGCAGTACTTC. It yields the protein CASSPREGREQYF. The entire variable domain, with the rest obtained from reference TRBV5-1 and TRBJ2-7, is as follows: KAGVTQTPRYLIKTRGQQVTLSCSPISGHRSVSWYQQTPGQGLQFLFEYFSETQRNKGNFPGRFSGRQFSNSRSEMNVSTLELGDSALYLCASSPREGREQYFGPGTRLTVT.

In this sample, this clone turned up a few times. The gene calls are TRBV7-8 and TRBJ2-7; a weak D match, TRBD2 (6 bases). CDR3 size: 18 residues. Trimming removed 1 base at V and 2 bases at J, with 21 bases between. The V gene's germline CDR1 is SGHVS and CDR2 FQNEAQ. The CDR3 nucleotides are TGTGCCAGCAGCTTAGTCCAGGGTGCTAGCGTCACAGCCTACGAGCAGTACTTC. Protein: CASSLVQGASVTAYEQYF.

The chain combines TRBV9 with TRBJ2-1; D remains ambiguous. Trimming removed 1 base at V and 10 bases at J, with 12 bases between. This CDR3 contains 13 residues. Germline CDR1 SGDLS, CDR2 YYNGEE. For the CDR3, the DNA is TGTGCCAGCAGCGTAAGCAGTGCTGTGGAGCAGTTCTTC. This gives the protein CASSVSSAVEQFF.